This section outlines one T cell receptor (beta chain) sequence together with its context. Method: immunoSEQ multiplex PCR; TCRdb's copy keeps in-frame clones and lacks some. The repertoire holds some 1.1 million clones, with roughly 80% as singletons. The CDR3 length is 14 residues. Losses at the gene ends were 3 bases for V and 5 bases for J; bases not matched to a gene: 5. Germline V gene sequence: CDR1 SGDLS, CDR2 YYNGEE. The data belong to a study of shared clonotypes between healthy human individuals. Study-wide context: Three CD4 naive, three CD4 memory, two CD8 naive and one CD8 memory plate were used per donor.

The gene calls are TRBV9 and TRBJ2-7, with TRBD1 matching 10 bases. Sequences were obtained from memory CD4+ T cells from PBMCs. This sample's subset: CD45RA-negative fraction. The source of this sequence is a man aged 18 to 29 in good health. Some clones in this sample may be carry-over from other donors' samples. CDR3 DNA: TGTGCCAGCAGCGCCGGGACAGGGGCCCACGAGCAGTACTTC. This sequence encodes CASSAGTGAHEQYF. Supplemented by reference TRBV9 and TRBJ2-7, the full variable domain reads DSGVTQTPKHLITATGQRVTLRCSPRSGDLSVYWYQQSLDQGLQFLIQYYNGEERAKGNILERFSAQQFPDLHSELNLSSLELGDSALYFCASSAGTGAHEQYFGPGTRLTVT.